The entry that follows covers one T cell receptor beta chain sequence. The PCR ran on 60 Vbeta and 13 Jbeta primers. Sequencing used immunoSEQ multiplex PCR; TCRdb keeps in-frame clones, though not all of them. Of some 160,000 clones in the sample, about four fifths were seen once. Germline assignment: CDR1 SGHRS and CDR2 YFSETQ. The V segment lost 2 bases and the J segment 0 bases; nucleotides outside the gene matches: 1. The CDR3 covers 15 residues. This entry is derived from a study of cytomegalovirus exposure and HLA in healthy donors. Sequences were obtained from PBMCs. This rearrangement joins TRBV5-1 to TRBJ2-1; the match to TRBD2 covers 8 bases. This receptor was taken from a male donor in good health and CMV-seropositive. The CDR3 DNA sequence: TGCGCCAGCAGCTTTAGCGGGACCTCCTACAATGAGCAGTTCTTC. This codes for CASSFSGTSYNEQFF.